The present entry profiles one TCR beta chain with its context. The V segment lost 5 bases and the J segment 5 bases; nucleotides outside the gene matches: 3. The CDR3 is 13 amino acids. Germline loops: CDR1 SGHTA, CDR2 FQGNSA. The sample comes from a study of blood T cell repertoires in COVID-19. On the study more broadly: The United States, Italy and Spain supplied acute and convalescent COVID-19 samples. PBMCs, B-cell-depleted T cells, or T cells were the source of the cDNA or gDNA that made up the material.

In the original analysis: Reference gene primers were amplified, and this amplification served to estimate nucleated cell counts. Profiling relied on immunoSEQ multiplex PCR, and the TCRdb table lists in-frame clones only, not all of them. V and J calls and clone size are given by that table; D and trimming were obtained from the DNA. The sample consists of 150,000 or so clones, roughly 91% of them appearing once. The receptor was isolated from a man younger than 35 with acute or convalescent COVID-19. The sample was peripheral blood. V usage is TRBV7-2 and J usage is TRBJ2-3, with 8 bases fitting TRBD1. CDR3 nucleotide sequence: TGTGCCAGCAGCGTAGACAGGGGAGATACGCAGTATTTT. Its protein product is CASSVDRGDTQYF.